This T cell receptor (beta chain) was recovered during a study of blood T cell repertoires in COVID-19. On the study more broadly: Sources were T cells, B-cell-depleted T cells, or PBMCs; the material itself was cDNA or gDNA.

Here immunoSEQ multiplex PCR was the method, and the copy in TCRdb shows in-frame clones only, minus some. The data show about 88,000 clones, with about 90% seen just once and 6.5% to 8.5% held by the top ten. Germline V gene lookup returns CDR1 SGHTA and CDR2 FQGNSA. V lost 5 bases to trimming and J lost 3 bases; unmatched junction nucleotides: 9. The CDR3 covers 15 residues. The sample was peripheral blood. The clonotype comes from a man in his late teens or twenties with COVID-19, enrolled during active disease. This chain joins TRBV7-2 and TRBJ2-7, with TRBD2 identical over 8 bases. For the CDR3, the DNA is TGTGCCAGCAGCCCTACTAGCGGAGGCGGCTACGAGCAGTACTTC. It specifies CASSPTSGGGYEQYF.